These 22 T cell receptor beta chains came from one sample sequenced in a study of cytomegalovirus exposure and HLA in healthy donors. The PCR made use of 60 Vbeta and 13 Jbeta primers. Libraries were prepared by immunoSEQ multiplex PCR; TCRdb keeps only in-frame clonotypes and omits some of them. The sample has roughly 150,000 clones, approximately 63% seen once. The specimen was PBMCs. These receptors all come from a woman in her sixties in good health and CMV-seropositive.

The chain is built from TRBV6-5 and TRBJ1-2, with 8 bases fitting TRBD1. This CDR3 is 14 amino acids long. CDR1 is MNHEY and CDR2 is SVGAGI in the germline V gene. V shed 5 bases and J 6 bases; nucleotides not matched to a gene: 8. The CDR3 loop reads CASSPRTGFDGYTF. In DNA form, the CDR3 reads TGTGCCAGCAGTCCCCGGACAGGGTTCGATGGCTACACCTTC.

V is TRBV10-3 and J is TRBJ2-3, with TRBD1 matching over 9 bases. Losses at the gene ends were 4 bases for V and 2 bases for J; bases not matched to a gene: 7. The germline V gene encodes CDR1 ENHRY and CDR2 SYGVKD. The CDR3 length is 16 residues. The CDR3 is CAISGIGQGLTDTQYF. CDR3 bases: TGTGCCATCAGTGGGATAGGACAGGGGCTCACAGATACGCAGTATTTT.

There are a few counts of this clone. The chain uses TRBV5-1 and TRBJ1-1; 9 nucleotides agree with TRBD1. The V and J ends lost 4 bases and 1 base, in that order; junction bases with no gene match: 8. The CDR3 contains 16 residues. The germline gives CDR1 SGHRS, CDR2 YFSETQ. CDR3 protein: CASSAQLGQGNTEAFF. CDR3 in DNA: TGCGCCAGCAGCGCACAACTGGGACAGGGGAACACTGAAGCTTTCTTT.

This clone has just a few counts. At one boundary the junction diverges from the germline segment, which might be a read error. J is TRBJ1-1 and V is TRBV5-1; 12 positions match TRBD1. The CDR3 totals 16 residues. Germline V CDR1 and CDR2: SGHRS, YFSETQ. The CDR3 DNA is TGCGCCAGCAGTTTGGGACAGGGGGCTTCATCCACTGAAGCTTTCTTT. Protein sequence: CASSLGQGASSTEAFF.

This clone came up a few times. The CDR3 here is CASSQERNTEAFF. The CDR3 DNA reads as TGCGCCAGCAGCCAAGAGAGGAACACTGAAGCTTTCTTT. The V gene is TRBV4-1, the J gene TRBJ1-1; D gene ambiguous. This CDR3 spans 13 amino acids. Germline V CDR1 and CDR2: MGHRA, YSYEKL. Trimming cost V 0 bases and J 1 base, with 3 bases left between them.

CDR3 coding DNA: TGTGCCAGCTCTGGGGGGTACAATGAGCAGTTCTTC. This sequence encodes CASSGGYNEQFF. This chain connects TRBV2 to TRBJ2-1, with a weak D call TRBD2 (6 bases). CDR1 and CDR2 from the germline V gene are SNHLY and FYNNEI. Trimming took off 8 bases at V and 4 bases at J, with 9 bases between the two ends. CDR3 length: 12 residues.

The CDR3 here is CASSQVGINQPQHF. CDR3 coding DNA: TGTGCCAGCAGCCAAGTCGGTATCAATCAGCCCCAGCATTTT. The chain combines TRBV6-5 with TRBJ1-5; no clear D gene. The V end lost 6 bases, the J end lost 3 bases, and 12 bases lay between the germline ends. Germline V lookup: CDR1 MNHEY, CDR2 SVGAGI. This CDR3 contains 14 residues.

This clone was picked up a small number of times. This rearrangement joins TRBV5-1 to TRBJ2-2; 7 nucleotides line up with TRBD1. V dropped 7 bases and J dropped 6; count of bases not matched to a gene: 9. Germline values: CDR1 SGHRS, CDR2 YFSETQ. The CDR3 is made up of 14 amino acids. This chain's CDR3 is CASWRGGSAGELFF. CDR3 DNA: TGCGCCAGCTGGAGAGGGGGCTCCGCCGGGGAGCTGTTTTTT.

The chain has TRBV10-3 and TRBJ1-1; a weak D match, TRBD1 (5 bases). The CDR3 is 15 residues long. Germline lookup yields CDR1 ENHRY and CDR2 SYGVKD. V lost 0 bases and J lost 0, with 8 bases in between. DNA of the CDR3: TGTGCCATCAGTGAGTCCGGACATTTGAACACTGAAGCTTTCTTT. Translated, it gives CAISESGHLNTEAFF.

The chain recombines TRBV6-5 with TRBJ1-1, with no clear D. Germline V gene data show CDR1 as MNHEY and CDR2 as SVGAGI. Trimming removed 0 bases from V and 6 bases from J, with 11 bases in between. The CDR3 is 14 residues long. CDR3 bases: TGTGCCAGCAGTTACTCGACGGACGGGGCTGAAGCTTTCTTT. Translation gives CASSYSTDGAEAFF.

This clone showed up just a few times. The genes are TRBV6-1 and TRBJ1-4; 9 bases fit TRBD1. The J segment lost 6 bases and the V segment lost 5 bases, leaving 7 bases of the junction unmatched. The germline V gene encodes CDR1 MNHNS and CDR2 SASEGT. This CDR3 is built from 15 residues. CDR3 in DNA: TGTGCCAGCAGTCCCCGGGACAGGGCATATGAAAAACTGTTTTTT. Protein product: CASSPRDRAYEKLFF.

The CDR3 region has the DNA TGTGCCAGCAGCGGGGATGGGGGGTTGAAGGAGACCCAGTACTTC. Translating it yields CASSGDGGLKETQYF. The chain employs TRBV5-4 and TRBJ2-5; perhaps TRBD2 as D (6 bases). Trimming shortened V by 4 bases and J by 5 bases, and 18 bases separated the two germline ends. Germline lookup yields CDR1 SGHNT and CDR2 YYREEE (reference sequence). The CDR3 length is 15 residues.

About this clone: A junction end diverges from the germline sequence, so it may reflect a read error. At the DNA level, this CDR3 is encoded by other sequences in the same sample as well. The gene calls are TRBV6-5 and TRBJ2-7, with 8 bases lining up with TRBD1. Germline V CDR1 and CDR2: MNHEY, SVGAGI. The CDR3 extends over 13 amino acids. The CDR3 is CASSSQGAGEQYF. CDR3 sequence (DNA): TGTGCCAGTAGTTCGCAGGGGGCGGGCGAGCAGTACTTC.

The table lists this clone with a count of one. The CDR3 nucleotides read TGTGCCAGCAGTTCCTTACTAGCGGGAGGGCAAGATACGCAGTATTTT. It is translated as CASSSLLAGGQDTQYF. The rearrangement joins TRBV28 to TRBJ2-3; 13 positions agree with TRBD2. V dropped 4 bases and J dropped 5; count of bases not matched to a gene: 6. Germline assignment: CDR1 MDHEN and CDR2 SYDVKM. The CDR3 runs 16 residues.

The rearrangement joins TRBV13 to TRBJ2-1; 9 nucleotides agree with TRBD2. The CDR3 loop spans 16 amino acids. Per germline, CDR1 PRHDT and CDR2 FYEKMQ (reference sequence). V gave up 5 bases and J gave up 0 bases; unmatched junction bases: 5. The CDR3 nucleotides read TGTGCCAGCAGCGGGGATAGCGGGAGCTCCTACAATGAGCAGTTCTTC. As protein: CASSGDSGSSYNEQFF.

The V call is TRBV28, the J call TRBJ1-1; perhaps TRBD1 as D (5 bases). The CDR3 has 13 residues. The germline V gene encodes CDR1 MDHEN and CDR2 SYDVKM. V was pared by 8 bases and J by 10 bases, with 20 bases between. Here the CDR3 DNA reads TGTGCCAGCGAATTTACCCAGGGAAGGAGAGCTTTCTTT. Translated: CASEFTQGRRAFF.

The chain joins TRBV19 to TRBJ1-5; 8 positions match TRBD1. The CDR3 spans 14 residues. Germline values: CDR1 LNHDA, CDR2 SQIVND (reference sequence). The V gene end was trimmed by 1 base and the J gene end by 7 bases; junction bases not matched to a gene: 3. The CDR3 loop is CASSIGDRGQPQHF. CDR3 DNA: TGTGCCAGTAGTATAGGCGACAGGGGCCAGCCCCAGCATTTT.

The chain employs TRBV28 and TRBJ2-6; 8 nucleotides agree with TRBD1. The CDR3 loop spans 15 amino acids. The V and J ends lost 6 bases and 1 base, in that order; junction bases with no gene match: 2. The germline gives CDR1 MDHEN, CDR2 SYDVKM. The CDR3 here is CASRTGGSGANVLTF. In nucleotides, the CDR3 is TGTGCCAGCAGAACAGGGGGATCTGGGGCCAACGTCCTGACTTTC.

This clone occurred a few times. The chain recombines TRBV4-2 with TRBJ1-4, with D perhaps TRBD1 (5 bases). Germline CDR1 LGHNA, CDR2 YNFKEQ. V lost 0 bases to trimming and J lost 5 bases, with 13 bases between them. This CDR3 spans 16 amino acids. For the CDR3, the DNA is TGTGCCAGCAGCCAAGATCTACTGACAGTAAATGAAAAACTGTTTTTT. Translating gives CASSQDLLTVNEKLFF.

This clone was counted between two and nine times. The V gene is TRBV28, the J gene TRBJ1-4; D not certain. The CDR3 spans 14 residues. Trimming removed 3 bases at V and 4 bases at J, with 9 bases between. Per germline, CDR1 MDHEN and CDR2 SYDVKM. CDR3 sequence: CASSFGRSNEKLFF. The DNA of the CDR3 is TGTGCCAGCAGTTTCGGTCGGAGTAATGAAAAACTGTTTTTT.

The chain combines TRBV6-6 with TRBJ1-3; D unclear. V shed 6 bases and J shed 0 bases, with 12 bases lying between them. From germline, CDR1 is MNHNY and CDR2 SVGAGI (reference sequence). CDR3 size: 15 residues. The CDR3 loop reads CASRTDKLSGNTIYF. The CDR3 DNA reads as TGTGCCAGCAGAACCGACAAGCTCTCTGGAAACACCATATATTTT.

This rearrangement joins TRBV7-2 to TRBJ1-4, with 8 bases lining up with TRBD1. CDR1 SGHTA and CDR2 FQGNSA come from the germline V gene. The CDR3 is 14 residues long. V lost 4 bases, J lost 7 bases, and 5 bases stayed unmatched. CDR3 region: CASSSTGVIEKLFF. The CDR3 DNA is TGTGCCAGCAGCTCGACAGGGGTGATTGAAAAACTGTTTTTT.